A single sample is the source of the 5 T cell receptor beta chains below, sequenced in a study of HIV-infected patients and healthy controls (dated by TCRdb to 2013 to 2016). Libraries were prepared through 5' RACE. Sequencing was carried out with an Illumina MiSeq. The public reads were reprocessed in TCRdb via fastp at Q25 and MiXCR, keeping in-frame beta chains. Each entry merges the rows of one CDR3 protein and shows their most common DNA and genes. This sample comprises around 62,000 distinct CDR3 sequences, about 19% of them detected only once. The ten largest make up under 1.5% of the sample. Sequenced sample: CD4+ T cells from blood. The receptors stem from a human donor in good health.

J is TRBJ1-2 and V is TRBV5-4; maybe TRBD1 (6 bases). Trimming left V 8 bases short and J 2 bases short, with 13 bases between. Germline CDR1 is SGHNT and CDR2 is YYREEE (reference sequence). The CDR3 runs to 13 residues. The CDR3 is CASSIQGNYGYTF. Here the CDR3 DNA reads TGTGCCAGTTCAATCCAGGGGAACTATGGCTACACCTTC.

The rearrangement uses TRBV5-4 and TRBJ1-4; 8 bases line up with TRBD1. The CDR3 has 14 residues. V trimming: 2 bases; J trimming: 7 bases; junction bases outside the gene matches: 4. Per germline, CDR1 SGHNT and CDR2 YYREEE (reference sequence). The CDR3 loop is CASSFDRGGEKLFF. The CDR3 DNA reads TGTGCCAGCAGCTTCGACAGGGGTGGTGAAAAACTGTTTTTT.

This clonotype was picked up many times. CDR3 amino acids: CASSPRATDTQYF. In DNA, the CDR3 is TGTGCCAGCAGCCCCCGAGCCACAGATACGCAGTATTTT. The V and J genes are TRBV7-2 and TRBJ2-3; D is unresolved. This CDR3 spans 13 amino acids. CDR1 is SGHTA, CDR2 FQGNSA, per germline. Trimming left V 5 bases short and J 2 bases short, with 8 bases between.

In its sample, this clonotype was seen a few times. The chain combines TRBV20-1 with TRBJ1-6, with D unclear. The germline CDR1 and CDR2 sequences are DFQATT and SNEGSKA (reference sequence). The CDR3 spans 17 residues. Trimming left V 2 bases short and J 0 bases short, with 14 bases between. The CDR3 DNA sequence: TGCAGTGCTAGAAACAACACCAGGAGCTCCTATAATTCACCCCTCCACTTT. Its translation is CSARNNTRSSYNSPLHF.

The CDR3 sequence: CASSYKRQGGSPLHF. CDR3 in DNA: TGTGCCAGCAGTTACAAGAGGCAGGGAGGATCACCCCTCCACTTT. This chain links TRBV6-6 with TRBJ1-6, with D possibly matching TRBD1 (5 bases). This CDR3 has 15 amino acids. Germline V gives CDR1 MNHNY, CDR2 SVGAGI (reference sequence). V was cut by 2 bases and J by 10 bases, with 15 bases left in between.